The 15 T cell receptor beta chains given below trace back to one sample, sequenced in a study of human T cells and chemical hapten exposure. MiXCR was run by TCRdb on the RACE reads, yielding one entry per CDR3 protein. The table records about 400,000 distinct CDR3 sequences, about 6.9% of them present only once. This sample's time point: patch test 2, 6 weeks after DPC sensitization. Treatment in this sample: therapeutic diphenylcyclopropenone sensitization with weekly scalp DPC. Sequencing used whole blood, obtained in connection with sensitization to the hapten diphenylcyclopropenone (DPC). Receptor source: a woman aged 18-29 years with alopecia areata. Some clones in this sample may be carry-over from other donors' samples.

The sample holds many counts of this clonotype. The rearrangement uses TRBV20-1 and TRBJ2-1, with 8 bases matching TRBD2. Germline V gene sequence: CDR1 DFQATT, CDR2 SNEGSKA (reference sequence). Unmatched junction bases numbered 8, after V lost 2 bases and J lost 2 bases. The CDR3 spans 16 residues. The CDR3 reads CSARPRQRGTYNEQFF. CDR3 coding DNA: TGCAGTGCTAGACCTCGCCAGCGGGGGACCTACAATGAGCAGTTCTTC.

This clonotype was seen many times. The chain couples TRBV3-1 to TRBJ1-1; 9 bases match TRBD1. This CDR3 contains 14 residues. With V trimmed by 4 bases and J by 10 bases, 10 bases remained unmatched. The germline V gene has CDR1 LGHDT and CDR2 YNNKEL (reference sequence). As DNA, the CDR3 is TGTGCCAGCAGCCTGTTCAGTGGGACAGGGAGAGCTTTCTTT. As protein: CASSLFSGTGRAFF.

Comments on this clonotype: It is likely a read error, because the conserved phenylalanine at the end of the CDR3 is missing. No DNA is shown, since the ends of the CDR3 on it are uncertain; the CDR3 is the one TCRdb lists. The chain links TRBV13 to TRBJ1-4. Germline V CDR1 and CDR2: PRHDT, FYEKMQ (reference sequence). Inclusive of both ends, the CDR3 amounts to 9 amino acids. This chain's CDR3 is CASTQRRAV.

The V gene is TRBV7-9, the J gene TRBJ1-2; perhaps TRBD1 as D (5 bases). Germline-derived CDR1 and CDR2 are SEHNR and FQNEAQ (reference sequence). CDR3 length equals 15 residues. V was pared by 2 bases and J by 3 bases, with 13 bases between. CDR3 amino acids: CASSLFSETDYGYTF. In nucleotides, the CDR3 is TGTGCCAGCAGCTTATTTTCTGAGACAGACTATGGCTACACCTTC.

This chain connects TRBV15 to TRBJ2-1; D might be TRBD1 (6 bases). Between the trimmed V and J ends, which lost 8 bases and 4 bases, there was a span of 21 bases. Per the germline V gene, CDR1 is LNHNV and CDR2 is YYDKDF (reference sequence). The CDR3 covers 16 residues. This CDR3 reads CATQMGAAQMYNEQFF. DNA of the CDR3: TGTGCCACCCAAATGGGGGCCGCACAAATGTACAATGAGCAGTTCTTC.

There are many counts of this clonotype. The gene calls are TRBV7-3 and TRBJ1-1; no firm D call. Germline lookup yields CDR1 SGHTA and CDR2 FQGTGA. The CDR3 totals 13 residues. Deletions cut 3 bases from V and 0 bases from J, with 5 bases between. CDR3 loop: CASSFRMNTEAFF. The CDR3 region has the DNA TGTGCCAGCAGCTTTCGAATGAACACTGAAGCTTTCTTT.

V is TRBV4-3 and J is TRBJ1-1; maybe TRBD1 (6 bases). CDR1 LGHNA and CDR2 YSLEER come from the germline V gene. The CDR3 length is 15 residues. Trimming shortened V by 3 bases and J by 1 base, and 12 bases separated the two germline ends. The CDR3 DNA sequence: TGCGCCAGCAGCCAGGAGGGACACACGAACACTGAAGCTTTCTTT. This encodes CASSQEGHTNTEAFF.

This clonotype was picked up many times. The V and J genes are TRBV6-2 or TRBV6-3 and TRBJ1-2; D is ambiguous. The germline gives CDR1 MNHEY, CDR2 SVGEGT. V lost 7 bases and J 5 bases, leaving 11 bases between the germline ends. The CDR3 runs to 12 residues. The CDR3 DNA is TGTGCCAGCACTCCAGGCCCGTATGGCTACACCTTC. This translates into CASTPGPYGYTF.

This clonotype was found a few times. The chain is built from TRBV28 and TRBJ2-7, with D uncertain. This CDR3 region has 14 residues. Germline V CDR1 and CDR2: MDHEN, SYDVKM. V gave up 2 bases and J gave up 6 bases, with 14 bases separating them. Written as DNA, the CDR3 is TGTGCCAGCAGTTTAGCGGAAGTCCCCTTCGAGCAGTACTTC. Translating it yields CASSLAEVPFEQYF.

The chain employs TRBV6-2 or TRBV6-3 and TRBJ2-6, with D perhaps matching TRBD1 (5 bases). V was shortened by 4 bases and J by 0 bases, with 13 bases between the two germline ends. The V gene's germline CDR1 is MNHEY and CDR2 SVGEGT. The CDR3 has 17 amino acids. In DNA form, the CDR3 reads TGTGCCAGCAGTTCCTCAGGGAAGAGCTCTGGGGCCAACGTCCTGACTTTC. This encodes CASSSSGKSSGANVLTF.

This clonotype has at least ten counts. The CDR3 nucleotides read TGTGCCAGCAGTTTATCGGCGGGTACAACCTACGAGCAGTACTTC. Translating it yields CASSLSAGTTYEQYF. The gene calls are TRBV27 and TRBJ2-7; D possibly corresponds to TRBD2 (5 bases). The CDR3 is 15 residues long. Trimming pared 0 bases from V and 2 bases from J, leaving 11 bases between. Germline lookup yields CDR1 MNHEY and CDR2 SMNVEV (reference sequence).

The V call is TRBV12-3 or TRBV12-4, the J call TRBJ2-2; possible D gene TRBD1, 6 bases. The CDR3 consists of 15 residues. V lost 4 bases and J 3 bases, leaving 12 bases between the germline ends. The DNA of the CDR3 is TGTGCCAGCAGTTACCGGGACATAGACACCGGGGAGCTGTTTTTT. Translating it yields CASSYRDIDTGELFF.

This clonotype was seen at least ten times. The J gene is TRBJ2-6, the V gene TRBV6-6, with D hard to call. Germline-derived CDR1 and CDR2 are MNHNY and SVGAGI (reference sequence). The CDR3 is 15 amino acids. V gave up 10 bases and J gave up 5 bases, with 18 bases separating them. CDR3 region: CATTDVGLRANVLTF. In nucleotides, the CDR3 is TGTGCCACCACGGACGTTGGGCTCCGGGCCAACGTCCTGACTTTC.

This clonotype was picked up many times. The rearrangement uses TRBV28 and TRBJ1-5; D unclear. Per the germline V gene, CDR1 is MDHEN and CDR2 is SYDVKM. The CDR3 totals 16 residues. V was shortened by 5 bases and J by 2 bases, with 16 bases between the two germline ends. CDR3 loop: CASSERTPGGNQPQHF. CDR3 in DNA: TGTGCCAGCAGTGAAAGAACTCCCGGCGGCAATCAGCCCCAGCATTTT.

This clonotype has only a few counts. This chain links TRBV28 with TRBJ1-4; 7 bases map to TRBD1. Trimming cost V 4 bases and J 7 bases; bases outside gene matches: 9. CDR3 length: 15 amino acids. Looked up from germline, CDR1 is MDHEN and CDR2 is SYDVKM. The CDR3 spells CASSSNRGLIEKLFF. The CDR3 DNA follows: TGTGCCAGCAGTTCGAACAGGGGATTGATTGAAAAACTGTTTTTT. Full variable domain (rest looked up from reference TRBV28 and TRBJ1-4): DVKVTQSSRYLVKRTGEKVFLECVQDMDHENMFWYRQDPGLGLRLIYFSYDVKMKEKGDIPEGYSVSREKKERFSLILESASTNQTSMYLCASSSNRGLIEKLFFGSGTQLSVL.